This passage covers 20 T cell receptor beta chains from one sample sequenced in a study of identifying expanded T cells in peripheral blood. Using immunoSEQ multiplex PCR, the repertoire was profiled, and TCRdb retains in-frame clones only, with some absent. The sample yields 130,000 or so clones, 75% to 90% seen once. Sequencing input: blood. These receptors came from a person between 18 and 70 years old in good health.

The CDR3 protein is CASSDRGGYGYTF. CDR3 sequence (DNA): TGTGCCAGCAGCGACAGGGGCGGCTATGGCTACACCTTC. The gene calls are TRBV7-9 and TRBJ1-2, with TRBD1 matching 8 bases. The germline CDR1 and CDR2 sequences are SEHNR and FQNEAQ (reference sequence). Trimming removed 5 bases from V and 4 bases from J; junction bases left unmatched: 3. The CDR3 runs 13 residues.

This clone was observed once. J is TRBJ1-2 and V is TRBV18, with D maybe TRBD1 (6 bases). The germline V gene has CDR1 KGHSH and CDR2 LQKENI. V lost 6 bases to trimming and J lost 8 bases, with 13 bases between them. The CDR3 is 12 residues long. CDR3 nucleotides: TGTGCCAGCTCTCAAGACAGGTGGGGCTACACCTTC. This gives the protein CASSQDRWGYTF.

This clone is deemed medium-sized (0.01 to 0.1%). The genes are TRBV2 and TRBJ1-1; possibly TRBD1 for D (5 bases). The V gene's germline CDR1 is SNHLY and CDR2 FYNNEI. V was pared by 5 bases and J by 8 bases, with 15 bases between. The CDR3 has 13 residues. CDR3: CASSSDRDAEAFF. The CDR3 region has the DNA TGTGCCAGCAGTAGCGACCGGGACGCAGAAGCTTTCTTT.

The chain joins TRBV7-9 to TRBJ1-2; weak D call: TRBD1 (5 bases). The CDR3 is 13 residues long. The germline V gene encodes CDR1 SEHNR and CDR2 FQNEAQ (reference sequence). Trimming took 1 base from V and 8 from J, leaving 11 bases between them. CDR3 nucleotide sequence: TGTGCCAGCAGCTTAGGGGGGTTAGGCGGCTACACCTTC. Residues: CASSLGGLGGYTF.

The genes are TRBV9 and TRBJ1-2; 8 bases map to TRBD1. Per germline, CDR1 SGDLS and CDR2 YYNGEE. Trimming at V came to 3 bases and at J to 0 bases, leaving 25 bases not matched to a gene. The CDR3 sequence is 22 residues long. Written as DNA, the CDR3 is TGTGCCAGCAGCGCTGGGATTCGGAAGATCAAGGGACAGGCCAGAGCTAACTATGGCTACACCTTC. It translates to CASSAGIRKIKGQARANYGYTF.

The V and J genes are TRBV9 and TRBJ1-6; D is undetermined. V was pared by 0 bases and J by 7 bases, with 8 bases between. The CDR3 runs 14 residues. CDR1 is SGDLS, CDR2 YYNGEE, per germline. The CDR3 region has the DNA TGTGCCAGCAGCGTAGGGAGGTCGAATTCACCCCTCCACTTT. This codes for CASSVGRSNSPLHF.

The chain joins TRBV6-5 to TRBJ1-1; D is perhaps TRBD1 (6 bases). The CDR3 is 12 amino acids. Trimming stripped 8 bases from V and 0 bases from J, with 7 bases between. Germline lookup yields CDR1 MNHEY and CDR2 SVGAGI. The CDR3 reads CASRTVNTEAFF. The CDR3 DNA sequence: TGTGCCAGCCGGACAGTGAACACTGAAGCTTTCTTT.

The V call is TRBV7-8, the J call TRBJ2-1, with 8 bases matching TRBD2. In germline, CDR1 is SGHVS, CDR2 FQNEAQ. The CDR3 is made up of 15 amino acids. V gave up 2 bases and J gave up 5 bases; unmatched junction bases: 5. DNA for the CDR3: TGTGCCAGCAGCTTACGTGGACTAGCCGACAATGAGCAGTTCTTC. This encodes CASSLRGLADNEQFF.

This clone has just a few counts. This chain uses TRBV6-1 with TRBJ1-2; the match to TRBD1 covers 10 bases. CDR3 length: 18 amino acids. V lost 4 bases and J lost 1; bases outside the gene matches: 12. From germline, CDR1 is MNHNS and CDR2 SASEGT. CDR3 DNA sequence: TGTGCCAGCAGTGTCGGTTTAATCGGGACAGGGGTTAACTATGGCTACACCTTC. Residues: CASSVGLIGTGVNYGYTF.

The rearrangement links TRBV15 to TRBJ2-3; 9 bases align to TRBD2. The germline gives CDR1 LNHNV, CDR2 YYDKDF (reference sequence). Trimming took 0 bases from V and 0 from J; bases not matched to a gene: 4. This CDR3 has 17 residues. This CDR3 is CATSRDALAGSTDTQYF. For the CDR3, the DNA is TGTGCCACCAGCAGAGATGCGCTAGCGGGGAGCACAGATACGCAGTATTTT.

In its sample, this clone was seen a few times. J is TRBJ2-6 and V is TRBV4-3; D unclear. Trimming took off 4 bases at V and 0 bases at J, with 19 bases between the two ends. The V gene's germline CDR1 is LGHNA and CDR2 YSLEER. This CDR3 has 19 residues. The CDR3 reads CASSRVVGHRPSGANVLTF. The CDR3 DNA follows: TGCGCCAGCAGCCGAGTAGTCGGGCACCGTCCCTCTGGGGCCAACGTCCTGACTTTC.

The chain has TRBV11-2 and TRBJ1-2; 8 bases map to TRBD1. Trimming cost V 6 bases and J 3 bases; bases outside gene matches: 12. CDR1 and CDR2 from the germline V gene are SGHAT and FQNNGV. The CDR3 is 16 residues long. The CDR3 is CASRGLKTGEDYGYTF. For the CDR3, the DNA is TGTGCCAGCAGGGGGCTTAAGACAGGGGAGGACTATGGCTACACCTTC.

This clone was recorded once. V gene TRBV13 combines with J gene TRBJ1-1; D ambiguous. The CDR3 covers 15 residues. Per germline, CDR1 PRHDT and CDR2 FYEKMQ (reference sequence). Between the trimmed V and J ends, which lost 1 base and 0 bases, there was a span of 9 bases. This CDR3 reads CASSLVGEMNTEAFF. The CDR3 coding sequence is TGTGCCAGCAGCTTAGTCGGGGAGATGAACACTGAAGCTTTCTTT.

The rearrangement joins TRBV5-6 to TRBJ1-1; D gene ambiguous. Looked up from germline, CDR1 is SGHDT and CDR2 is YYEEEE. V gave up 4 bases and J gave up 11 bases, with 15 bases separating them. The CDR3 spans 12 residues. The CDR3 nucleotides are TGTGCCAGCAGCCCAGGAGGCCCTAGGGCTTTCTTT. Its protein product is CASSPGGPRAFF.

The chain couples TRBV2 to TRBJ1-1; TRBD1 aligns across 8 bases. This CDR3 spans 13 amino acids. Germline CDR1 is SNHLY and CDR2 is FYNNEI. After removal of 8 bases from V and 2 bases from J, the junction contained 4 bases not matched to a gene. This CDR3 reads CASSGQANTEAFF. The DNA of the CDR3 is TGTGCCAGCTCGGGACAGGCCAACACTGAAGCTTTCTTT. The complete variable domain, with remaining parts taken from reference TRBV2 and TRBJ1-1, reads EPEVTQTPSHQVTQMGQEVILRCVPISNHLYFYWYRQILGQKVEFLVSFYNNEISEKSEIFDDQFSVERPDGSNFTLKIRSTKLEDSAMYFCASSGQANTEAFFGQGTRLTVV.

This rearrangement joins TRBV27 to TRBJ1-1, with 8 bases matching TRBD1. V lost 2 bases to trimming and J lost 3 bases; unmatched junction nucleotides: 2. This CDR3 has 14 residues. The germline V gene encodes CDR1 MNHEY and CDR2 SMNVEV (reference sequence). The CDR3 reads CASSLTGGYTEAFF. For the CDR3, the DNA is TGTGCCAGCAGTTTAACAGGGGGATACACTGAAGCTTTCTTT.

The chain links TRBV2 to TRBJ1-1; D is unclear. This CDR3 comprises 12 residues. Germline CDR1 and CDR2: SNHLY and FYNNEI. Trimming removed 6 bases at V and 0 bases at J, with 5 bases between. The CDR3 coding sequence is TGTGCCAGCAGGTTCATGAACACTGAAGCTTTCTTT. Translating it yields CASRFMNTEAFF.

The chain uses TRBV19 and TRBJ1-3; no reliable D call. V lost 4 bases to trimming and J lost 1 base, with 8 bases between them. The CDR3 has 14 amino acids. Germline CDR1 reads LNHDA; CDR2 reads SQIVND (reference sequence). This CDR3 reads CASSNGVSGNTIYF. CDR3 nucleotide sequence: TGTGCCAGTAGTAATGGAGTATCTGGAAACACCATATATTTT.

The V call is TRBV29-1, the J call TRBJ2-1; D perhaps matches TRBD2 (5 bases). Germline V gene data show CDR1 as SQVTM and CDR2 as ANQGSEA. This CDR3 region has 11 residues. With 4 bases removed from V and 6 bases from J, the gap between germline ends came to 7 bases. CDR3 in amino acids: CSVVTTNEQFF. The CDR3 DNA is TGCAGCGTTGTGACTACCAATGAGCAGTTCTTC.

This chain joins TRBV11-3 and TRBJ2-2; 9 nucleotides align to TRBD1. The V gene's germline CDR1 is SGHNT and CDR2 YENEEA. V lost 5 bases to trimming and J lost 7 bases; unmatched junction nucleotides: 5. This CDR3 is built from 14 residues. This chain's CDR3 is CASSRQGDGGELFF. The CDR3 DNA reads TGTGCCAGCAGCCGACAGGGGGACGGCGGGGAGCTGTTTTTT.